The rows below give T cell receptor beta chains drawn from one sample of a study of blood T cells in healthy people across ages. TCRdb used MiXCR to reprocess the 5' RACE reads, holding one entry per CDR3 protein. The repertoire holds 700,000 to 800,000 distinct CDR3 sequences, with 40% to 45% as singletons. Sequencing was done on a sample of blood. These receptors were taken from a woman aged 60-70 years in good health. Each CDR3 is given without its conserved first and last residue.

V gene,J gene,CDR3 protein
TRBV29-1,.,SALAIGGYEQY
TRBV20-1,TRBJ2-5,SSRLDGETQY
TRBV21-1,TRBJ2-7,ASSKEESYEQY
TRBV12-3/TRBV12-4,TRBJ2-2,ASSWQGANTGELF
TRBV4-2,TRBJ2-3,ASSIPGLAVTDTQY
TRBV7-6,TRBJ2-5,ASSLSGGEKSQETQY
TRBV25-1,TRBJ1-6,ASSDRTGGNSPLH
TRBV20-1,TRBJ1-2,SARRGRTGEYGYT
TRBV7-3,TRBJ2-1,ASRSPSGGYNEQF
TRBV20-1,TRBJ1-6,SARGQGSSPLH
TRBV28,TRBJ2-7,ASSSGGFNEQY
TRBV20-1,TRBJ2-5,SASDVEGETQY
TRBV20-1,TRBJ1-4,RGQGADEKLF
TRBV27,TRBJ1-1,ASSGGTANTEAF
TRBV9,TRBJ2-5,ASSVGNSGQETQY
TRBV5-1,TRBJ1-4,ASSFDGALAF
TRBV7-2,TRBJ2-1,ASSLAFEFEFEQF
TRBV30,TRBJ1-2,ACHPGGGYGYT
TRBV20-1,TRBJ2-1,SARASGRFNEQF
TRBV29-1,TRBJ1-4,SVAGTGGSNEKLF
TRBV12-3/TRBV12-4,TRBJ1-1,ASSLKIGQGISSGAF
TRBV7-2,TRBJ2-1,ASRPGLAGGDEQF
TRBV9,TRBJ2-1,ASSPRDQGIKSEQF
TRBV5-6,TRBJ2-1,ASSSPTGGTYNEQF
TRBV6-1,TRBJ2-3,ASSEVNSNTDTQY
TRBV2,TRBJ1-2,ASSTAGIVGYT
TRBV6-5,TRBJ1-2,ASSPGGLDYGYT
TRBV7-3,TRBJ2-1,ASSLPPGEQF
TRBV30,TRBJ2-3,AWGTGLSTDTQY
TRBV6-5,TRBJ1-6,ASRDAGPNSPLH
TRBV15,TRBJ2-7,ATSRPQGLGEPYEQY
TRBV15,TRBJ2-3,ATSRDQGTSTDTQY
TRBV3-1,TRBJ1-2,ASSQEPGGRYGYT
TRBV13,TRBJ2-1,ASSLRGVPPNEQF
TRBV12-3/TRBV12-4,TRBJ1-5,ASSSNRDQPQH
TRBV14,TRBJ2-7,ASSAATGQY
TRBV4-1,TRBJ2-5,ASSPPTGKETQY
TRBV27,TRBJ2-7,ASSFRLAGVSAEQY
TRBV6-5,TRBJ1-1,ASSSELQTEAF
TRBV25-1,TRBJ1-2,ASSDSAGSNYGYT
TRBV11-2,.,ASRRTSGAKEETQY
TRBV20-1,TRBJ2-4,SAVEEGAVLGKNIQY
TRBV9,TRBJ2-2,ASSVRGRDTGELF